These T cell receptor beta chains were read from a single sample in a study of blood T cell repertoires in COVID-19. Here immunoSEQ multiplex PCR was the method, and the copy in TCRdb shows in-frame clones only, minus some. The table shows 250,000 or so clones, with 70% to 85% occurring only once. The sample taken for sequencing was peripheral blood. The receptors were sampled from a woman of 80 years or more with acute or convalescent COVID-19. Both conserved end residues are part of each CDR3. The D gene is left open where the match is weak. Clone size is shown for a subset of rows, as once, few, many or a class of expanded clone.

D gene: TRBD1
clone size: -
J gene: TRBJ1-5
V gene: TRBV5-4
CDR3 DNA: TGTGCCAGCAGCGACGACAGGGATCAGCCCCAGCATTTT
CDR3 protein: CASSDDRDQPQHF

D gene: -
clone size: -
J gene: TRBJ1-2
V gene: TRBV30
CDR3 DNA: TGTGCCTGGAGTGTTTCCGTCAGAAACTATGGCTACACCTTC
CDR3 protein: CAWSVSVRNYGYTF

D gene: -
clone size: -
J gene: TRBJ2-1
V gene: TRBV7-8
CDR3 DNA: TGTGCCAGCAGCTTAGCGACGGGAGTCGTTGAGCAGTTCTTC
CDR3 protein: CASSLATGVVEQFF

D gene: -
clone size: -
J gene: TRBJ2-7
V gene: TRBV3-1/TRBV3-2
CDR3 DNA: TGTGCCAGCACCTTTCCCTTTCTCGGGACACCCTACGAGCAGTACTTC
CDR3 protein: CASTFPFLGTPYEQYF

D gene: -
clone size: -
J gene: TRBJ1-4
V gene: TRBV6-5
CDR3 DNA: TGTGCCAGCAGTACGACATGGGGCCAGATAGAAAAACTGTTTTTT
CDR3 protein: CASSTTWGQIEKLFF

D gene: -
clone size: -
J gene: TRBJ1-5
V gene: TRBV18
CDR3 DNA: TGTGCCAGCTCACCAGGGCAGGGGCGTCAGCCCCAGCATTTT
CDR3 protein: CASSPGQGRQPQHF

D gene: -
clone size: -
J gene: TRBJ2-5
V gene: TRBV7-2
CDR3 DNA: TGTGCCAGCAGCATGAGACTCTCCCAAGAGACCCAGTACTTC
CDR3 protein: CASSMRLSQETQYF

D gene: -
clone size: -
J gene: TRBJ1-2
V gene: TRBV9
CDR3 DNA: TGTGCCAGCAGCGTATCTAATATGTTGAGTCGTGGCTACACCTTC
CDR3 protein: CASSVSNMLSRGYTF

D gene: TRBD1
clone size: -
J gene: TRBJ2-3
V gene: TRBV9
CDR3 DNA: TGTGCCAGCAGCGTAGGGGGGACAGCCACAGATACGCAGTATTTT
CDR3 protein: CASSVGGTATDTQYF

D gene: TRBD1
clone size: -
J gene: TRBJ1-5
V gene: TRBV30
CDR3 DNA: TGTGCCTGGAGTGGACAGGGCTTCTTCAATCAGCCCCAGCATTTT
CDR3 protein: CAWSGQGFFNQPQHF

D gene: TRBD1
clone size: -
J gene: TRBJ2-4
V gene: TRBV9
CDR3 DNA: TGTGCCAGCAGCCCGATGGGGCCAACAGGGGGCTCCAAAAACATTCAGTACTTC
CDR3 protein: CASSPMGPTGGSKNIQYF

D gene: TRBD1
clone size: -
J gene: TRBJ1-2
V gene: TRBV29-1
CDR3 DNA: TGCAGCGTTGGACAGGGCCGCGGCTACACCTTC
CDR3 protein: CSVGQGRGYTF

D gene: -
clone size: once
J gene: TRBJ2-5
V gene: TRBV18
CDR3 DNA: TGTGCCAGCTCACCAGGTCAGCAAGAGACCCAGTACTTC
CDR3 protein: CASSPGQQETQYF

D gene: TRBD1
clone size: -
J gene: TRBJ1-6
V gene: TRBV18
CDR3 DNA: TGTGCCAGCTCCACAGGGGAAAATTCACCCCTCCACTTT
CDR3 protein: CASSTGENSPLHF

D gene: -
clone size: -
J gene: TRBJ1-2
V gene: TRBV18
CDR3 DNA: TGTGCCAGCTCACCAGAACAGTACTATGGCTACACCTTC
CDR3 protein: CASSPEQYYGYTF